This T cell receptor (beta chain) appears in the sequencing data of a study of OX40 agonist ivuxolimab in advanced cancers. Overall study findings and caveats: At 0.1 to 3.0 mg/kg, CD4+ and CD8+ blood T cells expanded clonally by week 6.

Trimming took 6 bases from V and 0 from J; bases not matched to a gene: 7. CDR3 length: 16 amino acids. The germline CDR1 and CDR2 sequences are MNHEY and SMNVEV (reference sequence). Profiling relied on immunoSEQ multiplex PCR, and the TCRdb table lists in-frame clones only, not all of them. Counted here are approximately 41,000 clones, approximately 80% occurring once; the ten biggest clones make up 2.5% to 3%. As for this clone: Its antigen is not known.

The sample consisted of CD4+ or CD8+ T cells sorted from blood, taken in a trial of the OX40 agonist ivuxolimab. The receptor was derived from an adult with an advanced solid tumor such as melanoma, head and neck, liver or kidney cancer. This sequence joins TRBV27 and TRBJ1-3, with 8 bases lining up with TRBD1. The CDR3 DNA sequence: TGTGCCAGCAGCCACCTCGGACAGGGCTCTGGAAACACCATATATTTT. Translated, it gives CASSHLGQGSGNTIYF.